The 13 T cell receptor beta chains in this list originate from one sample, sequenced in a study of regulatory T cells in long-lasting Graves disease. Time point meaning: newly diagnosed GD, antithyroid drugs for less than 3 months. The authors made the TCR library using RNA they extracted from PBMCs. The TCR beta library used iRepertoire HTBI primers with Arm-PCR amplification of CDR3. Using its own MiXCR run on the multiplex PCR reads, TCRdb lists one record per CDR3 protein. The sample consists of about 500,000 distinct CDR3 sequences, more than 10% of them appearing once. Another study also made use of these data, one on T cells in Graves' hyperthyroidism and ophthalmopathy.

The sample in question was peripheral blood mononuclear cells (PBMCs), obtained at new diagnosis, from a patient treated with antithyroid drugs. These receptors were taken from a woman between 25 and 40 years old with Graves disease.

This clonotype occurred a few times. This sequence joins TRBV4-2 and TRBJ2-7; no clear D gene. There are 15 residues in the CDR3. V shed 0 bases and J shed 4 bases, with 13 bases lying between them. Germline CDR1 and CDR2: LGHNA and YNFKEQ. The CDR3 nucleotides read TGTGCCAGCAGCCAAGATATAGGTGGAAGTTACGAGCAGTACTTC. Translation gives CASSQDIGGSYEQYF.

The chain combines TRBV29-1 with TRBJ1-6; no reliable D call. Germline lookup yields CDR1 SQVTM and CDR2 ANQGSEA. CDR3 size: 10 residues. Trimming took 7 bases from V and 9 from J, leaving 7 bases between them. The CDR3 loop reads CSGGGSPLHF. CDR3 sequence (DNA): TGCAGCGGGGGAGGTTCACCCCTCCACTTT.

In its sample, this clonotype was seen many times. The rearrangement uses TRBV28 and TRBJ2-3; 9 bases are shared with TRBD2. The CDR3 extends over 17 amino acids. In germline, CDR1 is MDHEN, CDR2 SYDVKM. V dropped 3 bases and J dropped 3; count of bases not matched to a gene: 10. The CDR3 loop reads CASSLDPLAGETDTQYF. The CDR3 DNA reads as TGTGCCAGCAGTTTGGACCCTTTAGCGGGAGAAACAGATACGCAGTATTTT.

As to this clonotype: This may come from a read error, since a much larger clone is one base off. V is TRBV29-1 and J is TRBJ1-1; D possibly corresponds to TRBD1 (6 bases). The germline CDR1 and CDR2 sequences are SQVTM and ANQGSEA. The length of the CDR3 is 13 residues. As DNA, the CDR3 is TGCAGCGGGGGGACAAACCAGAACACTGGAGCTTTCTTT. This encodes CSGGTNQNTGAFF. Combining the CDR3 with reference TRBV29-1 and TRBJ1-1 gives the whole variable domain SAVISQKPSRDICQRGTSLTIQCQVDSQVTMMFWYRQQPGQSLTLIATANQGSEATYESGFVIDKFPISRPNLTFSTLTVSNMSPEDSSIYLCSGGTNQNTGAFFGQGTRLTVV.

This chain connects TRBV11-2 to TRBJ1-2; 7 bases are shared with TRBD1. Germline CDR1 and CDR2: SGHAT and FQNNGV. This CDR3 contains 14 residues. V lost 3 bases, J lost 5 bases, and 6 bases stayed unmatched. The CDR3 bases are TGTGCCAGCAGCTTGGAGACAGGGATTTATGGCTACACCTTC. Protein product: CASSLETGIYGYTF.

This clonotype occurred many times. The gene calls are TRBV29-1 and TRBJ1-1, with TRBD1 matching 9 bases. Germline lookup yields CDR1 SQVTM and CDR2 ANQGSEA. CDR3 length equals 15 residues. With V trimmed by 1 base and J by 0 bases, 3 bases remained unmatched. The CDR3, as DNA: TGCAGCGTTGAAGGGACAGGGGAAATGAACACTGAAGCTTTCTTT. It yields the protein CSVEGTGEMNTEAFF.

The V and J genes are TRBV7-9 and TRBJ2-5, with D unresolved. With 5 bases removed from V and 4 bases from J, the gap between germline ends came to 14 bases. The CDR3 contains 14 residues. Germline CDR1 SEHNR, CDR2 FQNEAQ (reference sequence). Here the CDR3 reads CASSPLNPAETQYF. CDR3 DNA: TGTGCCAGCAGCCCCCTGAATCCGGCAGAGACCCAGTACTTC.

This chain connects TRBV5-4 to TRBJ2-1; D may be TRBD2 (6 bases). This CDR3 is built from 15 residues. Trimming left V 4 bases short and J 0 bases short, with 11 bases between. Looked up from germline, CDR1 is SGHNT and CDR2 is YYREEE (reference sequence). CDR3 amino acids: CASSLGLPSYNEQFF. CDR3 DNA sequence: TGTGCCAGCAGCCTGGGACTCCCCTCCTACAATGAGCAGTTCTTC.

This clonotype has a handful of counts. CDR3 bases: TGTGCCAGCAGCGGACGTTGGGGGACCTATGGCTACACCTTC. Translating gives CASSGRWGTYGYTF. V usage is TRBV9 and J usage is TRBJ1-2; weak D call: TRBD1 (5 bases). Germline V gene sequence: CDR1 SGDLS, CDR2 YYNGEE. The V end lost 3 bases, the J end lost 4 bases, and 13 bases lay between the germline ends. CDR3 length: 14 residues.

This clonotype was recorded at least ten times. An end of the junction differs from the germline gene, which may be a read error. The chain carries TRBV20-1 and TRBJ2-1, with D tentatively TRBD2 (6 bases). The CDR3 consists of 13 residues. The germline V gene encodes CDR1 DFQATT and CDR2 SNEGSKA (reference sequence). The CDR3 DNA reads TGCAGTCCTAGCGTCCTACCCTACAATGAGCAGTTCTTC. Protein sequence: CSPSVLPYNEQFF.

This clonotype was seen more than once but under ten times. DNA for the CDR3: TGTGCCATCAGTGAAGAACTAGACGAGCAGTACTTC. This encodes CAISEELDEQYF. The V call is TRBV10-3, the J call TRBJ2-7; TRBD2 is a possible D gene (5 bases). This CDR3 is 12 amino acids long. CDR1 is ENHRY and CDR2 is SYGVKD in the germline V gene. V was clipped by 3 bases and J by 5 bases, with 8 bases between them.

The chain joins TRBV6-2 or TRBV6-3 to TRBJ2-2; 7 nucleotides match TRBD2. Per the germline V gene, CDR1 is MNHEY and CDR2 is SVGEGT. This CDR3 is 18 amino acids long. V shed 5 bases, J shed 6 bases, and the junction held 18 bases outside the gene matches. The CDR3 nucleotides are TGTGCCAGCAGTCCTCCAGACATAGGACTAGGCGCTGCCGGGGAGCTGTTTTTT. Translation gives CASSPPDIGLGAAGELFF.

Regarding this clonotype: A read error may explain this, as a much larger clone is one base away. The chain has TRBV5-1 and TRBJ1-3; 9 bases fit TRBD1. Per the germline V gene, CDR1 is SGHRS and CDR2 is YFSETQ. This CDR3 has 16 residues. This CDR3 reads CASSFGDRVSGNTIHF. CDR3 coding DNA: TGCGCCAGCAGCTTTGGGGACAGGGTGTCGGGAAACACCATACATTTT.